The 14 T cell receptor beta chains presented below share a single source sample, sequenced in a study of cytomegalovirus exposure and HLA in healthy donors. PCR amplification relied on 60 Vbeta primers (plus 13 Jbeta primers). Repertoires were generated with immunoSEQ multiplex PCR, while TCRdb's copy carries only in-frame clones and drops some. Of about 200,000 clones detected, around nine tenths appear once; the ten largest clones hold around 0.3%. The sample comprised PBMCs. Every receptor here comes from a young woman in good health and CMV-seronegative.

This clone was counted a few times. The chain recombines TRBV27 with TRBJ2-2; TRBD2 might be the D (7 bases). V dropped 5 bases and J dropped 7 bases, with 17 bases sitting between them. CDR3 size: 15 residues. The germline V gene has CDR1 MNHEY and CDR2 SMNVEV (reference sequence). The CDR3 region has the DNA TGTGCCAGCAGTAGGGGGGGGCAAGCCCGCGGGGAGCTGTTTTTT. Its protein product is CASSRGGQARGELFF.

The chain joins TRBV5-4 to TRBJ2-7; TRBD2 might be the D (6 bases). The length of the CDR3 is 14 residues. The germline V and J ends were trimmed by 4 bases and 6 bases, with 17 bases remaining between them. Germline CDR1 SGHNT, CDR2 YYREEE (reference sequence). The CDR3: CASSPETRRSEQYF. As DNA, the CDR3 is TGTGCCAGCAGCCCCGAGACTAGGAGGTCCGAGCAGTACTTC.

The chain combines TRBV5-1 with TRBJ2-7; a possible D gene is TRBD2 (6 bases). The germline V gene encodes CDR1 SGHRS and CDR2 YFSETQ. The CDR3 has 14 amino acids. Trimming shortened V by 1 base and J by 4 bases, and 12 bases separated the two germline ends. CDR3 in amino acids: CASSLNTGGYEQYF. The CDR3 DNA sequence: TGCGCCAGCAGCTTGAACACCGGAGGGTACGAGCAGTACTTC.

This clone was counted a single time. The CDR3 protein is CASSPTLDSTDTQYF. The CDR3 DNA sequence: TGTGCCAGCTCACCTACCCTAGACAGCACAGATACGCAGTATTTT. J is TRBJ2-3 and V is TRBV18, with D hard to call. Germline lookup yields CDR1 KGHSH and CDR2 LQKENI. V lost 3 bases, J lost 0 bases, and 10 bases lay in between. The CDR3 loop spans 15 amino acids.

A few counts support this clone. The V call is TRBV5-4, the J call TRBJ1-2, with TRBD1 matching over 8 bases. The CDR3 is 14 residues long. The J segment lost 7 bases and the V segment lost 2 bases, leaving 7 bases of the junction unmatched. The germline gives CDR1 SGHNT, CDR2 YYREEE (reference sequence). The CDR3 loop reads CASSFETGGGGYTF. For the CDR3, the DNA is TGTGCCAGCAGCTTCGAAACAGGGGGAGGTGGCTACACCTTC.

The chain links TRBV19 to TRBJ1-1; 9 bases fit TRBD1. Germline-derived CDR1 and CDR2 are LNHDA and SQIVND (reference sequence). V was clipped by 5 bases and J by 1 base; unmatched bases: 8. The CDR3 extends over 16 amino acids. Here the CDR3 reads CASSSYGTGSNTEAFF. The DNA for the CDR3 is TGTGCCAGTAGTTCGTATGGGACAGGGTCGAACACTGAAGCTTTCTTT.

The V and J genes are TRBV14 and TRBJ2-1; 8 bases align to TRBD1. Trimming cost V 1 base and J 9 bases; bases outside gene matches: 8. The length of the CDR3 is 15 residues. Germline CDR1 SGHDN, CDR2 FVKESK. CDR3 in amino acids: CASSQVAGGRSEQFF. CDR3 DNA: TGTGCCAGCAGCCAAGTGGCAGGGGGCCGGAGTGAGCAGTTCTTC.

This rearrangement joins TRBV6-1 to TRBJ1-5; possible D gene TRBD1, 5 bases. This CDR3 is 15 amino acids long. The germline V gene has CDR1 MNHNS and CDR2 SASEGT. V was pared by 0 bases and J by 2 bases, with 8 bases between. Here the CDR3 reads CASSEAQGGNQPQHF. The CDR3 DNA sequence: TGTGCCAGCAGTGAAGCGCAAGGGGGCAATCAGCCCCAGCATTTT.

This rearrangement joins TRBV30 to TRBJ1-1; 9 nucleotides line up with TRBD1. Trimming removed 4 bases from V and 1 base from J; junction bases left unmatched: 10. In germline, CDR1 is GTSNPN, CDR2 SVGIG (reference sequence). The CDR3 has 16 residues. The CDR3 here is CAWNNNRQGGNTEAFF. CDR3 nucleotides: TGTGCCTGGAACAACAATCGACAGGGGGGGAACACTGAAGCTTTCTTT.

The chain couples TRBV6-5 to TRBJ1-5; D call uncertain. The germline gives CDR1 MNHEY, CDR2 SVGAGI. The CDR3 is made up of 13 amino acids. Trimming left V 4 bases short and J 5 bases short, with 9 bases between. The DNA of the CDR3 is TGTGCCAGCAGTTCTAAATTAGATCAGCCCCAGCATTTT. Amino acids: CASSSKLDQPQHF.

This clone was picked up one time. V usage is TRBV5-1 and J usage is TRBJ2-1; the D gene is possibly TRBD1 (5 bases). CDR3 length: 15 residues. Germline V gives CDR1 SGHRS, CDR2 YFSETQ. Trimming took 0 bases from V and 6 from J, leaving 13 bases between them. CDR3 bases: TGCGCCAGCAGCTTGGGGGCAGGGTCCCGCAATGAGCAGTTCTTC. Its protein product is CASSLGAGSRNEQFF.

This chain joins TRBV28 and TRBJ2-1; perhaps TRBD2 as D (6 bases). Trimming removed 2 bases at V and 7 bases at J, with 18 bases between. Germline V gene sequence: CDR1 MDHEN, CDR2 SYDVKM. The CDR3 length is 16 residues. CDR3 sequence reads: CASSLPTVEGMNEQFF. CDR3 coding DNA: TGTGCCAGCAGTTTACCAACAGTGGAGGGGATGAATGAGCAGTTCTTC.

This clone is a singleton in its sample. The J gene is TRBJ2-7, the V gene TRBV4-2; D may be TRBD2 (5 bases). This CDR3 spans 16 amino acids. In germline, CDR1 is LGHNA, CDR2 YNFKEQ. Trimming took off 0 bases at V and 0 bases at J, with 12 bases between the two ends. The CDR3 coding sequence is TGTGCCAGCAGCCAAGATCGGGGATCGAGCTCCTACGAGCAGTACTTC. Its protein product is CASSQDRGSSSYEQYF.

The chain recombines TRBV18 with TRBJ2-7, with 12 bases fitting TRBD1. This CDR3 has 15 residues. Germline CDR1 KGHSH, CDR2 LQKENI. The trim removed 4 bases at V and 7 bases at J, leaving 8 bases unmatched. The CDR3 is CASSQGQGAAWEQYF. The CDR3 DNA reads TGTGCCAGCTCACAGGGACAGGGGGCCGCCTGGGAGCAGTACTTC.